This T cell receptor beta chain stems from a study of OX40 agonist ivuxolimab in advanced cancers. The CDR3 consists of 14 residues. The V gene's germline CDR1 is MNHNS and CDR2 SASEGT. V was clipped by 4 bases and J by 4 bases, with 14 bases between them. Sequenced by immunoSEQ multiplex PCR; TCRdb stores in-frame clones only, minus some. Of 45,000 to 60,000 clones in the sample, 75% to 80% are singletons; the top ten hold approximately 2.6%. The sequencing used CD4+ or CD8+ T cells sorted from blood, collected in a trial of the OX40 agonist ivuxolimab. This chain connects TRBV6-1 to TRBJ2-7; D not resolved. This receptor was identified in an adult with an advanced solid tumor such as melanoma, head and neck, liver or kidney cancer. In DNA form, the CDR3 reads TGTGCCAGCAGTGTAGAACGGAACGCGTACGAGCAGTACTTC. This codes for CASSVERNAYEQYF.